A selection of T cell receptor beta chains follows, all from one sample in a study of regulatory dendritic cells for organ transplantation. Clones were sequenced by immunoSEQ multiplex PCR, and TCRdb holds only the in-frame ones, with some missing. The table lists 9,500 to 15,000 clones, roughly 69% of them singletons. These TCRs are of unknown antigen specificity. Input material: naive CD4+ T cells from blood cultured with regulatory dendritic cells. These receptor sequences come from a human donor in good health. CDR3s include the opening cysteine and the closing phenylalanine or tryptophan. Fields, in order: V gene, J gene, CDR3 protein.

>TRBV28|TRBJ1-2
CASSPNLGTGFNYGYTF
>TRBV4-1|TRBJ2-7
CASSQVGLALSYEQYF
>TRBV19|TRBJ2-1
CASSTGLLNEQFF
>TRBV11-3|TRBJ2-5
CASSLGSAGGQETQYF
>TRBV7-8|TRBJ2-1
CASSGDTGGGRFF
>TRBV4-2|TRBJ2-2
CASSQGQGTGELFF
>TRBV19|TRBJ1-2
CASSPSRTANYGYTF
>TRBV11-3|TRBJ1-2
CASSLPGSYGYTF
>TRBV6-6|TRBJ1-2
CASRPDRGFYGYTF
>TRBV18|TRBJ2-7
CASSPPLPLRGPTYEQYF
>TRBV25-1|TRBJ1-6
CASSPPGQINSPLHF
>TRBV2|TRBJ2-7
CASKDGTDYEQYF
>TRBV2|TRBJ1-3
CASSPGNTIYF
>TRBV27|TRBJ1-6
CASSLMVGRTSNSPLHF